Presented here are 2 T cell receptor beta chains from one specimen sequenced in a study of blood T cell repertoires in COVID-19 (TCRdb year 2020). Libraries were made using the immunoSEQ multiplex PCR assay. The table comes from immuneACCESS by way of TCRdb, which keeps in-frame sequences with V and J called. Part of the clones is missing from these tables; in studies checked, under half for an unresolved V gene and the rest for unknown reasons. The sample table contains some 200,000 clones; only one count was recorded for 75% to 90% of them. The ten top clones hold approximately 6.1% of the sample. Input material: peripheral blood. These receptors all come from a woman aged 40 to 49 with acute or convalescent COVID-19.

The rearrangement links TRBV18 to TRBJ2-3, with 9 nucleotides matching TRBD2. Germline V gene lookup returns CDR1 KGHSH and CDR2 LQKENI. With 2 bases clipped from V and 1 base from J, the junction kept 4 bases outside the gene matches. The CDR3 covers 16 residues. CDR3 bases: TGTGCCAGCTCACCAAGAGCGGGGGGCCGCACAGATACGCAGTATTTT. Translating gives CASSPRAGGRTDTQYF.

V usage is TRBV7-2 and J usage is TRBJ2-3; TRBD2 is a possible D gene (6 bases). V dropped 5 bases and J dropped 4 bases, with 19 bases sitting between them. Germline lookup yields CDR1 SGHTA and CDR2 FQGNSA. The length of the CDR3 is 16 residues. The CDR3 here is CASSPLYGTGADTQYF. CDR3 bases: TGTGCCAGCAGCCCGCTCTACGGGACGGGGGCAGATACGCAGTATTTT.